Reported below is one TCR beta chain. This record belongs to a study of shared clonotypes between healthy human individuals. Study-level information: For every donor, three CD4 naive, three CD4 memory, two CD8 naive and one CD8 memory plates were used.

Germline-derived CDR1 and CDR2 are SEHNR and FQNEAQ (reference sequence). V was shortened by 2 bases and J by 12 bases, with 14 bases between the two germline ends. The CDR3 consists of 13 residues. Each subset's genomic DNA was shared equally among a number of immunoSEQ plates. Clones were read by immunoSEQ multiplex PCR, and TCRdb kept only the in-frame ones, dropping some. Of some 2.1 million clones in the sample, 85% to 95% were seen once. This TCR derives from a man aged 18 to 35 in good health. Sequenced input: naive CD4+ T cells sorted from blood. The sample's subset: CD45RA+ positively selected. The chain employs TRBV7-9 and TRBJ2-1; D unclear. The DNA for the CDR3 is TGTGCCAGCAGCTTACAGTCGGCCGGGTCGCAGTTCTTC. Translated, it gives CASSLQSAGSQFF.